The 23 T cell receptor beta chains given below trace back to one sample, sequenced in a study of shared clonotypes between healthy human individuals. TCRdb's table, derived via immunoSEQ multiplex PCR, lists solely in-frame clones and lacks some. This table holds 2 million to 3 million clones, roughly nine tenths found once. The sample taken for sequencing was naive CD4+ T cells sorted from blood. The subset here: CD45RA+ positively selected. These receptors all stem from a man aged 18 to 30 in good health.

In the case of this clone: The same CDR3 can be traced to other DNA sequences in this sample. The chain recombines TRBV18 with TRBJ2-1; 7 nucleotides agree with TRBD1. The CDR3 sequence is 13 residues long. Germline CDR1 is KGHSH and CDR2 is LQKENI. V trimming: 6 bases; J trimming: 5 bases; junction bases outside the gene matches: 4. The CDR3 bases are TGTGCCAGCTCCCCTGGGACAGACAATGAGCAGTTCTTC. Translation: CASSPGTDNEQFF.

V gene TRBV6-5 combines with J gene TRBJ1-2; 7 bases map to TRBD1. The V segment lost 6 bases and the J segment 6 bases; nucleotides outside the gene matches: 10. Germline values: CDR1 MNHEY, CDR2 SVGAGI. The CDR3 contains 14 residues. The DNA of the CDR3 is TGTGCCAGCAGATACCGACAGGGTTGGGATGGCTACACCTTC. It encodes CASRYRQGWDGYTF.

The chain combines TRBV19 with TRBJ1-2; 7 nucleotides match TRBD1. J was trimmed by 8 bases and V by 6 bases; bases with no gene match: 9. The CDR3 has 13 amino acids. CDR1 is LNHDA and CDR2 is SQIVND in the germline V gene (reference sequence). The CDR3 is CASRTGERGGYTF. The CDR3 DNA reads as TGTGCCAGTAGAACAGGGGAAAGGGGCGGCTACACCTTC. The full variable domain, in which reference TRBV19 and TRBJ1-2 provide the parts outside the CDR3, is DGGITQSPKYLFRKEGQNVTLSCEQNLNHDAMYWYRQDPGQGLRLIYYSQIVNDFQKGDIAEGYSVSREKKESFPLTVTSAQKNPTAFYLCASRTGERGGYTFGSGTRLTVV.

This sequence joins TRBV28 and TRBJ2-4; TRBD2 matches 7 bases. Per the germline V gene, CDR1 is MDHEN and CDR2 is SYDVKM. This CDR3 comprises 17 residues. The V segment lost 5 bases and the J segment 3 bases; nucleotides outside the gene matches: 13. The CDR3 protein is CASSLPPAGVNKNIQYF. The CDR3 nucleotides are TGTGCCAGCAGTCTTCCCCCGGCGGGGGTGAACAAAAACATTCAGTACTTC.

The V gene is TRBV5-1, the J gene TRBJ2-7, with 7 bases aligning to TRBD2. The trim removed 0 bases at V and 5 bases at J, leaving 8 bases unmatched. CDR3 length: 15 residues. The germline V gene has CDR1 SGHRS and CDR2 YFSETQ. The CDR3 bases are TGCGCCAGCAGCTTGGAGGGCGGGAGAGCCCACGAGCAGTACTTC. The encoded protein is CASSLEGGRAHEQYF.

This sequence joins TRBV5-1 and TRBJ2-2, with TRBD1 matching over 8 bases. Germline CDR1 SGHRS, CDR2 YFSETQ. The CDR3 totals 16 residues. The trim removed 4 bases at V and 2 bases at J, leaving 7 bases unmatched. The CDR3 region is CASSDPGQANTGELFF. CDR3 DNA sequence: TGCGCCAGCAGCGATCCGGGACAGGCCAACACCGGGGAGCTGTTTTTT.

This sequence joins TRBV6-6 and TRBJ1-2; D gene unclear. The V gene's germline CDR1 is MNHNY and CDR2 SVGAGI (reference sequence). V lost 0 bases and J lost 4, with 9 bases in between. This CDR3 spans 14 amino acids. The CDR3 protein is CASSYSIGSYGYTF. Here the CDR3 DNA reads TGTGCCAGCAGTTACTCTATCGGCAGCTATGGCTACACCTTC.

The chain carries TRBV5-1 and TRBJ2-7; 12 bases match TRBD2. The CDR3 is 18 amino acids. Germline trimming cut 4 bases from V and 5 bases from J; bases unmatched to any gene: 16. Germline lookup yields CDR1 SGHRS and CDR2 YFSETQ. The CDR3 spells CASSPGPPSGRAFNEQYF. The CDR3 bases are TGCGCCAGCAGCCCTGGACCCCCTAGCGGGAGGGCCTTCAACGAGCAGTACTTC.

This chain links TRBV6-1 with TRBJ2-3; D is uncertain. Germline V gene lookup returns CDR1 MNHNS and CDR2 SASEGT. This CDR3 comprises 11 residues. V was clipped by 5 bases and J by 5 bases, with 5 bases between them. CDR3 sequence: CASSTVDTQYF. The CDR3 DNA reads TGTGCCAGCAGTACGGTAGATACGCAGTATTTT.

V usage is TRBV6-1 and J usage is TRBJ1-1; D perhaps matches TRBD1 (5 bases). This CDR3 contains 11 residues. V lost 11 bases to trimming and J lost 5 bases, with 12 bases between them. Germline values: CDR1 MNHNS, CDR2 SASEGT. The CDR3 sequence: CAVGGETEAFF. As DNA, the CDR3 is TGTGCCGTGGGGGGTGAGACTGAAGCTTTCTTT.

The rearrangement joins TRBV12-5 to TRBJ2-4, with D possibly being TRBD1 (5 bases). The germline CDR1 and CDR2 sequences are LGHNT and FRNRAP. The V and J ends lost 3 bases and 0 bases respectively, with 18 bases between them. The CDR3 contains 18 residues. CDR3 coding DNA: TGTGCTAGTGGTTTTGTCCAAACCAGGGTTCTAGCCAAAAACATTCAGTACTTC. Translated: CASGFVQTRVLAKNIQYF. Complete variable domain (other parts from reference TRBV12-5 and TRBJ2-4): DARVTQTPRHKVTEMGQEVTMRCQPILGHNTVFWYRQTMMQGLELLAYFRNRAPLDDSGMPKDRFSAEMPDATLATLKIQPSEPRDSAVYFCASGFVQTRVLAKNIQYFGAGTRLSVL.

The chain links TRBV6-1 to TRBJ2-7; weak D call: TRBD1 (5 bases). Germline CDR1 and CDR2: MNHNS and SASEGT. The CDR3 consists of 16 residues. Trimming removed 2 bases at V and 5 bases at J, with 19 bases between. CDR3 protein: CASSELNRSMRNEQYF. Here the CDR3 DNA reads TGTGCCAGCAGTGAACTCAACAGGTCTATGAGGAACGAGCAGTACTTC.

V gene TRBV2 combines with J gene TRBJ2-5, with D perhaps given as TRBD1 or TRBD2 (5 bases each). Germline assignment: CDR1 SNHLY and CDR2 FYNNEI. This CDR3 comprises 16 residues. V lost 3 bases and J 7 bases, leaving 21 bases between the germline ends. The CDR3 DNA follows: TGTGCCAGCAGTGAGGCCGGGGCTCGTTCCGCCGGGACCCAGTACTTC. It specifies CASSEAGARSAGTQYF. Full variable domain (rest looked up from reference TRBV2 and TRBJ2-5): EPEVTQTPSHQVTQMGQEVILRCVPISNHLYFYWYRQILGQKVEFLVSFYNNEISEKSEIFDDQFSVERPDGSNFTLKIRSTKLEDSAMYFCASSEAGARSAGTQYFGPGTRLLVL.

The chain recombines TRBV29-1 with TRBJ1-1; D is ambiguous. Germline V gene data show CDR1 as SQVTM and CDR2 as ANQGSEA. The CDR3 runs 11 residues. Trimming pared 4 bases from V and 4 bases from J, leaving 7 bases between. The CDR3 DNA follows: TGCAGCGTTGTCGAGGGCACTGAAGCTTTCTTT. Translation: CSVVEGTEAFF.

For this clone: This specimen includes other DNA sequences encoding the same CDR3. The chain couples TRBV7-2 to TRBJ2-5, with 13 bases aligning to TRBD2. V gave up 5 bases and J gave up 5 bases; unmatched junction bases: 8. The CDR3 is 16 residues long. Germline CDR1 reads SGHTA; CDR2 reads FQGNSA. CDR3 coding DNA: TGTGCCAGCAGCGCGGCGGGACTAGCGGGAAGGGAGACCCAGTACTTC. It yields the protein CASSAAGLAGRETQYF.

Concerning this clone itself: The sample has other DNA sequences that encode this CDR3 too. J is TRBJ1-6 and V is TRBV30; D uncertain. The CDR3 extends over 12 amino acids. Germline V gene sequence: CDR1 GTSNPN, CDR2 SVGIG (reference sequence). Trimming took 0 bases from V and 9 from J, leaving 6 bases between them. The CDR3 DNA reads as TGTGCCTGGAGTGTACTTGGTTCACCCCTCCACTTT. This sequence encodes CAWSVLGSPLHF.

This chain connects TRBV10-3 to TRBJ2-1; 7 nucleotides line up with TRBD1. After removal of 6 bases from V and 14 bases from J, the junction contained 7 bases not matched to a gene. The CDR3 runs 11 residues. Germline CDR1 reads ENHRY; CDR2 reads SYGVKD. The CDR3 here is CAISPGTEEFF. The CDR3 region has the DNA TGTGCCATCAGCCCCGGGACAGAGGAGTTCTTC.

The J gene is TRBJ2-3, the V gene TRBV19; perhaps TRBD1 as D (6 bases). Germline V CDR1 and CDR2: LNHDA, SQIVND (reference sequence). V gave up 1 base and J gave up 6 bases, with 17 bases separating them. The CDR3 sequence is 16 residues long. CDR3 sequence: CASSIGGQPLHDTQYF. DNA of the CDR3: TGTGCCAGTAGTATAGGGGGACAACCTCTCCATGATACGCAGTATTTT.

The chain carries TRBV19 and TRBJ2-2; D is unresolved. V lost 5 bases and J lost 1, with 8 bases in between. Germline lookup yields CDR1 LNHDA and CDR2 SQIVND (reference sequence). The CDR3 covers 14 residues. The CDR3 loop is CASSPGWNTGELFF. The CDR3 nucleotides read TGTGCCAGTAGTCCAGGTTGGAACACCGGGGAGCTGTTTTTT.

This clone appeared a single time. The chain joins TRBV7-9 to TRBJ2-1, with a tentative D call TRBD2 (5 bases). Germline CDR1 SEHNR, CDR2 FQNEAQ (reference sequence). Trimming stripped 7 bases from V and 9 bases from J, with 22 bases between. CDR3 size: 15 residues. As DNA, the CDR3 is TGTGCCAGCATCTTCGGAACCGGAGGCAGCGGTGAGCAGTTCTTC. This sequence encodes CASIFGTGGSGEQFF. The full variable domain, its missing parts supplied by reference TRBV7-9 and TRBJ2-1, is DTGVSQNPRHKITKRGQNVTFRCDPISEHNRLYWYRQTLGQGPEFLTYFQNEAQLEKSRLLSDRFSAERPKGSFSTLEIQRTEQGDSAMYLCASIFGTGGSGEQFFGPGTRLTVL.

This sequence joins TRBV11-3 and TRBJ2-3, with 12 bases identical to TRBD2. V dropped 5 bases and J dropped 4; count of bases not matched to a gene: 7. The V gene's germline CDR1 is SGHNT and CDR2 YENEEA. This CDR3 comprises 16 residues. The CDR3: CASSPGLAGSPDTQYF. DNA of the CDR3: TGTGCCAGCAGCCCCGGACTAGCGGGATCGCCAGATACGCAGTATTTT.

The chain has TRBV19 and TRBJ1-1; the D gene is possibly TRBD1 (6 bases). V lost 3 bases to trimming and J lost 5 bases, with 10 bases between them. Per germline, CDR1 LNHDA and CDR2 SQIVND (reference sequence). The CDR3 runs to 13 residues. CDR3 DNA sequence: TGTGCCAGTAGTATCGACAGGCCTACTGAAGCTTTCTTT. This sequence encodes CASSIDRPTEAFF.

This clone is a singleton in its sample. The chain joins TRBV6-5 to TRBJ2-5, with 8 bases lining up with TRBD1. The J call is doubtful: the DNA matches TRBJ2-7 better. In germline, CDR1 is MNHEY, CDR2 SVGAGI. The CDR3 has 14 residues. CDR3 bases: TGTGCCAGCAGCCTAGGACAGGGAGACTACGAGCAGTACTTC. Encoded protein: CASSLGQGDYEQYF.